This T cell receptor (beta chain) was recorded in a study of T-cell memory formation after mild COVID-19. Study summary: The study found TCR clusters largely donor specific. Study-wide findings and caveats: Second-wave clones peaking on day 37 lacked confirmed SARS-CoV-2 specificity.

Libraries for TCRalpha and TCRbeta carried sample barcodes and unique molecular identifiers via 5'RACE. Each CDR3 protein is one row after TCRdb ran MiXCR on the 5' RACE reads. The sample has almost 350,000 distinct CDR3 sequences, less than 25% seen once; the top ten hold under 25%. A note on this clonotype: What it binds is unknown.

Trimming left V 3 bases short and J 5 bases short, with 14 bases between. Germline lookup yields CDR1 SGHNT and CDR2 YYREEE (reference sequence). The CDR3 spans 14 residues. This receptor was taken from a man between 18 and 35 years old who had mild COVID-19 (a few samples of this study predate the infection). Cell type and time point are not known. Specimen: PBMCs or a T cell subset sorted from them (not recorded which). The rearrangement joins TRBV5-4 to TRBJ1-1, with TRBD1 as a possible D gene (5 bases). The CDR3 here is CASSSGTSGTEAFF. Here the CDR3 DNA reads TGTGCCAGCAGCTCCGGGACCTCAGGGACTGAAGCTTTCTTT.